The 24 T cell receptor beta chains reported below all come from one sample, sequenced in a study of cytomegalovirus exposure and HLA in healthy donors. Only in-frame clones appear in the TCRdb table, and some are missing; sequencing was by immunoSEQ multiplex PCR. In the table there are approximately 230,000 clones, more than 85% of which are singletons. Sequenced sample: PBMCs. These receptors all come from a man between 18 and 29 years old in good health and CMV-seropositive.

The chain employs TRBV28 and TRBJ2-1; no reliable D call. This CDR3 spans 14 amino acids. The germline CDR1 and CDR2 sequences are MDHEN and SYDVKM. V lost 1 base and J 5 bases, leaving 9 bases between the germline ends. CDR3 amino acids: CASSLSILDNEQFF. The DNA of the CDR3 is TGTGCCAGCAGTTTATCCATATTGGACAATGAGCAGTTCTTC.

This clone was found once. The rearrangement links TRBV6-5 to TRBJ2-2, with 9 bases fitting TRBD1. Germline values: CDR1 MNHEY, CDR2 SVGAGI. With V trimmed by 5 bases and J by 4 bases, 5 bases remained unmatched. The CDR3 totals 15 residues. Here the CDR3 reads CASSPRTGVTGELFF. The CDR3 nucleotides are TGTGCCAGCAGTCCAAGGACAGGGGTCACCGGGGAGCTGTTTTTT.

This clone was seen more than once but under ten times. The gene calls are TRBV7-2 and TRBJ2-7; no clear D. V was pared by 0 bases and J by 2 bases, with 11 bases between. The CDR3 spans 15 residues. Germline values: CDR1 SGHTA, CDR2 FQGNSA. The CDR3 DNA reads as TGTGCCAGCAGCTTAGCAGTAGGTCTGGCCTACGAGCAGTACTTC. Encoded protein: CASSLAVGLAYEQYF.

This chain joins TRBV7-9 and TRBJ2-1, with D unresolved. Germline CDR1 and CDR2: SEHNR and FQNEAQ (reference sequence). The CDR3 is 13 amino acids. Trimming took off 10 bases at V and 0 bases at J, with 10 bases between the two ends. The CDR3 sequence is CATTVLSYNEQFF. CDR3 coding DNA: TGTGCCACCACGGTCCTCTCCTACAATGAGCAGTTCTTC.

The chain recombines TRBV27 with TRBJ1-5; weak D call: TRBD1 (5 bases). Trimming left V 0 bases short and J 6 bases short, with 12 bases between. From germline, CDR1 is MNHEY and CDR2 SMNVEV (reference sequence). This CDR3 spans 15 amino acids. The CDR3 DNA reads as TGTGCCAGCAGTTTATCCCGGGGGGATCGTCAGCCCCAGCATTTT. Translated: CASSLSRGDRQPQHF.

The V and J genes are TRBV5-4 and TRBJ2-5; no clear D gene. V was shortened by 5 bases and J by 2 bases, with 10 bases between the two germline ends. The CDR3 runs 13 residues. Germline V CDR1 and CDR2: SGHNT, YYREEE (reference sequence). The CDR3 DNA reads as TGTGCCAGCAGGTTGAACAGTCAAGAGACCCAGTACTTC. Translated: CASRLNSQETQYF.

With regard to this clone: A read error may produce the germline difference seen at one junction end. The rearrangement uses TRBV7-2 and TRBJ2-7; 7 bases fit TRBD1. The CDR3 is 16 residues long. Germline V gene sequence: CDR1 SGHTA, CDR2 FQGNSA. The CDR3 reads CASSVAGTVFSYEQYF. The CDR3 region has the DNA TGTGCCAGCAGCGTAGCCGGGACAGTGTTCTCCTACGAGCAGTACTTC.

This chain connects TRBV27 to TRBJ2-7; the match to TRBD1 covers 9 bases. The CDR3 is 15 amino acids. Unmatched junction bases numbered 6, after V lost 3 bases and J lost 3 bases. CDR1 is MNHEY and CDR2 is SMNVEV in the germline V gene (reference sequence). CDR3 DNA sequence: TGTGCCAGCAGTTTTTCCGGGACAGGGTTCTACGAGCAGTACTTC. This sequence encodes CASSFSGTGFYEQYF.

In the case of this clone: Other DNA variants within this sample encode the same CDR3. The genes are TRBV2 and TRBJ1-2; a possible D gene is TRBD1 (6 bases). CDR1 SNHLY and CDR2 FYNNEI come from the germline V gene. CDR3 length: 13 residues. Trimming removed 4 bases at V and 2 bases at J, with 8 bases between. This CDR3 is CASSATGNYGYTF. The DNA for the CDR3 is TGTGCCAGCAGTGCTACAGGGAACTATGGCTACACCTTC.

There are a few counts of this clone. The V gene is TRBV6-1, the J gene TRBJ2-7, with 9 bases fitting TRBD2. The CDR3 is made up of 15 amino acids. The V segment lost 5 bases and the J segment 3 bases; nucleotides outside the gene matches: 8. Germline V CDR1 and CDR2: MNHNS, SASEGT. The CDR3 spells CASSPREGGFYEQYF. CDR3 DNA sequence: TGTGCCAGCAGTCCGCGGGAGGGCGGATTCTACGAGCAGTACTTC.

J is TRBJ2-1 and V is TRBV19; D is possibly TRBD2 (5 bases). Germline CDR1 reads LNHDA; CDR2 reads SQIVND (reference sequence). CDR3 length: 17 amino acids. The V and J ends lost 3 bases and 0 bases respectively, with 15 bases between them. For the CDR3, the DNA is TGTGCCAGTAGTATTAGCGATGGAACGACCTCCTACAATGAGCAGTTCTTC. Amino acid sequence: CASSISDGTTSYNEQFF.

The chain recombines TRBV5-6 with TRBJ2-1; 10 bases line up with TRBD2. The CDR3 has 16 amino acids. CDR1 and CDR2 from the germline V gene are SGHDT and YYEEEE. J was trimmed by 2 bases and V by 1 base; bases with no gene match: 3. CDR3 nucleotide sequence: TGTGCCAGCAGCTTGACTAGCGGGACCCCCTACAATGAGCAGTTCTTC. Protein: CASSLTSGTPYNEQFF.

The rearrangement links TRBV29-1 to TRBJ1-2, with TRBD1 as a possible D gene (6 bases). This CDR3 has 14 residues. CDR1 and CDR2 from the germline V gene are SQVTM and ANQGSEA. V was cut by 4 bases and J by 1 base, with 13 bases left in between. CDR3 sequence: CSVATGRVNYGYTF. CDR3 DNA sequence: TGCAGCGTTGCTACAGGGCGGGTTAACTATGGCTACACCTTC.

The genes are TRBV19 and TRBJ2-6, with D perhaps TRBD1 (6 bases). Germline CDR1 reads LNHDA; CDR2 reads SQIVND (reference sequence). The V end lost 9 bases, the J end lost 2 bases, and 8 bases lay between the germline ends. The CDR3 consists of 13 residues. CDR3 region: CASGTTGANVLTF. In nucleotides, the CDR3 is TGTGCCAGCGGGACAACTGGGGCCAACGTCCTGACTTTC. The whole variable domain, filled in from reference TRBV19 and TRBJ2-6, reads DGGITQSPKYLFRKEGQNVTLSCEQNLNHDAMYWYRQDPGQGLRLIYYSQIVNDFQKGDIAEGYSVSREKKESFPLTVTSAQKNPTAFYLCASGTTGANVLTFGAGSRLTVL.

This clone appeared once. The rearrangement joins TRBV7-8 to TRBJ1-2, with D perhaps matching TRBD1 (5 bases). Germline V gene sequence: CDR1 SGHVS, CDR2 FQNEAQ. The CDR3 totals 14 residues. V dropped 4 bases and J dropped 4 bases, with 13 bases sitting between them. CDR3 DNA sequence: TGTGCCAGCAGCTACCGGGAGGGGACCTATGGCTACACCTTC. It is translated as CASSYREGTYGYTF.

V and J are TRBV4-2 and TRBJ2-2, with 8 bases that match TRBD2. The CDR3 has 17 amino acids. Germline CDR1 LGHNA, CDR2 YNFKEQ. V lost 0 bases to trimming and J lost 5 bases; unmatched junction nucleotides: 8. The CDR3 region has the DNA TGTGCCAGCAGCCAAGAAATTGAACTAGCGGAAACCGGGGAGCTGTTTTTT. This encodes CASSQEIELAETGELFF.

This clone was counted between two and nine times. The V and J genes are TRBV10-2 and TRBJ1-1; 7 nucleotides align to TRBD1. Germline assignment: CDR1 WSHSY and CDR2 SAAADI. CDR3 length equals 14 residues. With V trimmed by 2 bases and J by 4 bases, 4 bases remained unmatched. The CDR3 protein is CASSEKGATTEAFF. The CDR3 region has the DNA TGCGCCAGCAGTGAGAAGGGGGCGACCACTGAAGCTTTCTTT.

This sequence joins TRBV2 and TRBJ2-5; D is unresolved. Deletions cut 10 bases from V and 2 bases from J, with 11 bases between. The CDR3 is 12 residues long. Germline CDR1 is SNHLY and CDR2 is FYNNEI. The CDR3 region is CATSVDQETQYF. The CDR3, as DNA: TGTGCCACCTCAGTAGATCAAGAGACCCAGTACTTC.

The rearrangement joins TRBV11-1 to TRBJ1-2; D is undetermined. This CDR3 is built from 16 residues. V lost 1 base, J lost 1 base, and 13 bases lay in between. Germline V lookup: CDR1 SGHAT, CDR2 FQDESV (reference sequence). The CDR3 nucleotides are TGTGCCAGCAGCTTAGGCCCCGAGGGATATAACTATGGCTACACCTTC. Translation gives CASSLGPEGYNYGYTF. Full variable domain (missing parts from reference TRBV11-1 and TRBJ1-2): EAEVAQSPRYKITEKSQAVAFWCDPISGHATLYWYRQILGQGPELLVQFQDESVVDDSQLPKDRFSAERLKGVDSTLKIQPAELGDSAMYLCASSLGPEGYNYGYTFGSGTRLTVV.

This clone appeared a few times. The V call is TRBV30, the J call TRBJ1-2; no clear D. Per germline, CDR1 GTSNPN and CDR2 SVGIG (reference sequence). The CDR3 extends over 14 amino acids. V lost 0 bases to trimming and J lost 2 bases, with 10 bases between them. This chain's CDR3 is CAWSVIGSNYGYTF. The CDR3 DNA sequence: TGTGCCTGGAGTGTGATAGGGAGCAACTATGGCTACACCTTC.

The chain recombines TRBV29-1 with TRBJ1-3, with 7 bases matching TRBD1. CDR1 and CDR2 (germline): SQVTM, ANQGSEA. The CDR3 extends over 13 amino acids. V shed 7 bases and J 3 bases; nucleotides not matched to a gene: 6. CDR3 amino acids: CSATGQIGNTIYF. The CDR3 DNA follows: TGCAGCGCCACGGGACAGATTGGAAACACCATATATTTT.

The chain combines TRBV6-6 with TRBJ1-1, with 8 nucleotides matching TRBD1. This CDR3 has 14 residues. Germline V gene sequence: CDR1 MNHNY, CDR2 SVGAGI (reference sequence). V was clipped by 6 bases and J by 6 bases; unmatched bases: 9. CDR3 nucleotides: TGTGCCAGCAGAGGACAGGGCTCACCTCCTGAAGCTTTCTTT. This encodes CASRGQGSPPEAFF.

The CDR3 nucleotides read TGTGCCAGCAGCGAAAGGGGTACTAGCCGAAGCGAGCAGTACTTC. Its translation is CASSERGTSRSEQYF. This rearrangement joins TRBV27 to TRBJ2-7, with a possible D match to TRBD2 (6 bases). CDR1 and CDR2 (germline): MNHEY, SMNVEV (reference sequence). Trimming removed 6 bases at V and 6 bases at J, with 21 bases between. CDR3 length: 15 residues.

This rearrangement joins TRBV7-9 to TRBJ2-2; 9 nucleotides agree with TRBD1. The CDR3 is made up of 16 amino acids. The germline V gene has CDR1 SEHNR and CDR2 FQNEAQ (reference sequence). The junction had 6 bases not matched to a gene; V was cut back by 0 bases and J by 7 bases. CDR3 amino acids: CASSLANRGQNGELFF. The CDR3 DNA is TGTGCCAGCAGCTTAGCTAACAGGGGGCAGAACGGGGAGCTGTTTTTT.